This TCR beta chain was identified in a study of T cell clonotyping in hematopoietic cell transplantation. Regarding the study as a whole: Without cell sorting, CD4 versus CD8 contributions remain unresolved. At the given depth, recipient repertoires were over 95% de novo clonotypes. Graft donor and pretransplant recipient Inverse Simpson Index values predicted broader posttransplant TCR diversity.

Trimming left V 5 bases short and J 1 base short, with 5 bases between. The CDR3 extends over 13 amino acids. CDR1 and CDR2 (germline): MNHEY, SMNVEV (reference sequence). Samples: about 28 days before transplant, then days 30, 100 and 180 after. With regard to this clone: Its antigen is unknown.

TCRdb's table, derived via immunoSEQ multiplex PCR, lists solely in-frame clones and lacks some. The sample includes 10,000 or so clones, about 75% seen only once; the top ten take 8.5%. The sequence derives from a female patient aged 40-50 years who had an allogeneic stem cell transplant from a related donor, so T cells may come from the graft donor. Some clones in this sample may be carry-over from other donors' samples. This chain uses TRBV27 with TRBJ2-2; D may be TRBD1 (5 bases). The source material was PBMCs, sampled 30 days after allogeneic stem cell transplant. CDR3 residues: CASSGQNTGELFF. The DNA of the CDR3 is TGTGCCAGCAGTGGACAGAACACCGGGGAGCTGTTTTTT.